Listed here is a single T cell receptor beta chain. Its antigen is unknown. Germline V gene lookup returns CDR1 SGHDT and CDR2 YYEEEE. The CDR3 has 12 amino acids. Between the trimmed V and J ends, which lost 6 bases and 10 bases, there was a span of 14 bases. The entry originates in a study of shared clonotypes between healthy human individuals. Notes on the study in general: Clonotypes shared by all four sorted-subset donors had higher generation probabilities than non-shared clonotypes.

Every immunoSEQ plate was one replicate of a subset's evenly spread DNA. Produced via immunoSEQ multiplex PCR; TCRdb's table is partial and in-frame only. The profile shows about 2 million clones, approximately 95% of them singletons. CD8 cells classed as naive were CD45RO-negative and positively selected for CCR7, excluding terminally differentiated effector memory CD45RA+ cells. The specimen sequenced was naive CD8+ T cells sorted from blood. This clonotype originated in a man between 18 and 35 years old in good health. The chain joins TRBV5-6 to TRBJ2-1; D unresolved. CDR3 residues: CASMQSTGEQFF. Written as DNA, the CDR3 is TGTGCCAGCATGCAAAGTACCGGGGAGCAGTTCTTC.